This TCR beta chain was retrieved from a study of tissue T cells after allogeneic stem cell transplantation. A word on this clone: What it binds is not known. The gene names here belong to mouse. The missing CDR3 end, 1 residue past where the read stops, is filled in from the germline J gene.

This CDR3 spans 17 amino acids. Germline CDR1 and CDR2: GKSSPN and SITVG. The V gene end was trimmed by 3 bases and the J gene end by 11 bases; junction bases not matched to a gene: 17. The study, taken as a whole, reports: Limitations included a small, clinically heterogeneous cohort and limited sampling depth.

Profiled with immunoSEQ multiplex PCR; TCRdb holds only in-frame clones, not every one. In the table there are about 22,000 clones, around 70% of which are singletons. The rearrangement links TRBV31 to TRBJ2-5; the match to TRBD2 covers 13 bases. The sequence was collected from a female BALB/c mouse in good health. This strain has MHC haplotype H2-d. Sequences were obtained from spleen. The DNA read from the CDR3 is TGTGCCTGGAGCCCTCCCTTCTCCGGGACTGGGGGGGAGGGCCAGTAC. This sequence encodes CAWSPPFSGTGGEGQY. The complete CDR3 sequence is CAWSPPFSGTGGEGQYF.